This T cell receptor beta chain emerged from a study of T cell repertoires in cytomegalovirus infection. Study findings and constraints: Ex vivo responses were dominated by HLA-C-restricted CMV-specific TCR beta clonotypes.

Germline V gene sequence: CDR1 SQVTM, CDR2 ANQGSEA. The CDR3 sequence is 13 residues long. V shed 6 bases and J shed 3 bases, with 15 bases lying between them. This clonotype came up a few times. Its specificity is not known. MiXCR, run by TCRdb on the reads, gives a single entry per CDR3 protein. This table has about 600,000 distinct CDR3 sequences, less than 25% appearing once. The rearrangement uses TRBV29-1 and TRBJ2-7; possible D gene TRBD2, 5 bases. The sequence was collected from a human donor in good health (CMV status not recorded). Some clones in this sample may be carry-over from other donors' samples. The sequenced sample was CD8+ T cells from PBMCs. CDR3 sequence reads: CSVHLYRGYEQYF. As DNA, the CDR3 is TGCAGCGTACACCTATATCGGGGCTACGAGCAGTACTTC.